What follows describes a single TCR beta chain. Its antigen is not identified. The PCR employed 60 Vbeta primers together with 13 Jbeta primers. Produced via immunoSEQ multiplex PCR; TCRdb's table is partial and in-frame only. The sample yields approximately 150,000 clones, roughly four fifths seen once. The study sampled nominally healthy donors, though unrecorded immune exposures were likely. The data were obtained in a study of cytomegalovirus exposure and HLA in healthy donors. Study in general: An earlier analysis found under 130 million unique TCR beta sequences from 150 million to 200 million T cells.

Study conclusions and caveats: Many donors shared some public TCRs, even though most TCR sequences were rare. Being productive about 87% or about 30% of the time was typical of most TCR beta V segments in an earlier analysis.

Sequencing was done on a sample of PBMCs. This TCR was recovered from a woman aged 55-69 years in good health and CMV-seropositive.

The CDR3 bases are TGTGCCAGCAGGTCGAAGGGGCTAGCGGAAATACTTAACAATGAGCAGTTCTTC. Its translation is CASRSKGLAEILNNEQFF. V gene TRBV7-9 combines with J gene TRBJ2-1; 7 bases are a match to TRBD2. The CDR3 is 18 residues long. J lost 5 bases, V lost 6 bases, and 19 bases had no gene match. Per the germline V gene, CDR1 is SEHNR and CDR2 is FQNEAQ (reference sequence).